One sample yielded the 30 T cell receptor beta chains listed below, sequenced in a study of sequential checkpoint blockade in melanoma. Data came from immunoSEQ multiplex PCR; TCRdb stores just in-frame clones and leaves some out. The sample comprises some 19,000 clones, approximately 81% of which are singletons, and about a third rests with the top ten. Treatment indicated: randomized to nivolumab then ipilimumab (arm A) or the reverse (arm B). Specimen: CD8+ T cells sorted from blood (inferred from file names), collected from a patient given nivolumab and ipilimumab in sequence. The receptor set was obtained from a human donor with melanoma.

The DNA for the CDR3 is TGTGCCAGCGTCGGGACAGGGCTATACGAGCAGTACTTC. Translating it yields CASVGTGLYEQYF. The chain recombines TRBV6-1 with TRBJ2-7; TRBD1 matches 9 bases. J was trimmed by 4 bases and V by 8 bases; bases with no gene match: 6. CDR3 size: 13 residues. Germline CDR1 reads MNHNS; CDR2 reads SASEGT.

CDR3 region: CASRHTSDYSYEQYF. The CDR3 bases are TGTGCCAGCAGGCATACTAGCGACTACTCCTACGAGCAGTACTTC. The chain combines TRBV6-5 with TRBJ2-7; 7 positions agree with TRBD2. The CDR3 consists of 15 residues. V lost 6 bases, J lost 0 bases, and 8 bases stayed unmatched. From germline, CDR1 is MNHEY and CDR2 SVGAGI.

The chain has TRBV29-1 and TRBJ2-1, with 12 bases matching TRBD2. The germline V gene has CDR1 SQVTM and CDR2 ANQGSEA. This CDR3 is 16 amino acids long. The CDR3 sequence is CSGVGGLAGHYNEQFF. DNA of the CDR3: TGCAGTGGTGTGGGCGGACTAGCGGGGCACTACAATGAGCAGTTCTTC.

This clone has more than one count but fewer than ten. Other nucleotide sequences from this sample produce the same CDR3. The rearrangement joins TRBV6-4 to TRBJ2-1; 9 nucleotides line up with TRBD2. The CDR3 consists of 15 residues. Per germline, CDR1 MRHNA and CDR2 SNTAGT. The ends lost 3 bases at V and 10 bases at J; junction bases unmatched: 10. The CDR3 reads CASSEVAGGPDEQFF. The CDR3 bases are TGTGCCAGCAGTGAAGTGGCGGGAGGGCCGGACGAGCAGTTCTTC.

CDR3 sequence: CSVLPLAGRASYGYTF. The CDR3 DNA reads as TGCAGCGTACTCCCTTTGGCCGGGCGGGCTTCCTATGGCTACACCTTC. The genes are TRBV29-1 and TRBJ1-2; D gene unclear. This CDR3 is built from 16 residues. The V and J ends lost 6 bases and 4 bases respectively, with 24 bases between them. Germline lookup yields CDR1 SQVTM and CDR2 ANQGSEA.

The chain employs TRBV19 and TRBJ1-5; 7 bases match TRBD1. Germline CDR1 is LNHDA and CDR2 is SQIVND (reference sequence). This CDR3 contains 16 residues. The V gene end was trimmed by 0 bases and the J gene end by 4 bases; junction bases not matched to a gene: 6. The CDR3 region is CASSIDQTGQNQPQHF. The CDR3 coding sequence is TGTGCCAGTAGTATAGATCAGACAGGGCAGAATCAGCCCCAGCATTTT.

This clone was seen only a few times. The chain links TRBV4-3 to TRBJ2-7; 9 positions agree with TRBD1. Unmatched junction bases numbered 2, after V lost 0 bases and J lost 5 bases. The germline V gene has CDR1 LGHNA and CDR2 YSLEER. This CDR3 has 14 residues. The CDR3 is CASSQDWDRDEQYF. The CDR3 DNA reads as TGCGCCAGCAGCCAAGATTGGGACAGGGACGAGCAGTACTTC.

V and J are TRBV5-1 and TRBJ2-3; TRBD2 aligns across 15 bases. CDR1 is SGHRS and CDR2 is YFSETQ in the germline V gene. This CDR3 has 16 residues. V dropped 4 bases and J dropped 5; count of bases not matched to a gene: 5. CDR3 nucleotides: TGCGCCAGCAGCCCCGGACTAGCGGGGGGGGGAGATACGCAGTATTTT. Protein sequence: CASSPGLAGGGDTQYF.

The V call is TRBV7-2, the J call TRBJ1-1; D not certain. CDR3 length equals 13 residues. V was cut by 4 bases and J by 7 bases, with 13 bases left in between. CDR1 and CDR2 (germline): SGHTA, FQGNSA. Here the CDR3 DNA reads TGTGCCAGCAGCTCCCCGGTGGCAGGTGAAGCTTTCTTT. Its protein product is CASSSPVAGEAFF. Full variable domain (rest looked up from reference TRBV7-2 and TRBJ1-1): GAGVSQSPSNKVTEKGKDVELRCDPISGHTALYWYRQSLGQGLEFLIYFQGNSAPDKSGLPSDRFSAERTGGSVSTLTIQRTQQEDSAVYLCASSSPVAGEAFFGQGTRLTVV.

This clone is a singleton in its sample. Sequence at one end of the junction differs from germline and may be a read error. V and J are TRBV10-3 and TRBJ1-1; 8 positions match TRBD1. The CDR3 loop spans 13 amino acids. Germline CDR1 and CDR2: ENHRY and SYGVKD. CDR3 nucleotides: TGTGCCATCACCAAGGACAGGGCATCTGAAGCTTCCTTT. Amino acid sequence: CAITKDRASEASF.

The chain joins TRBV6-5 to TRBJ1-5; D is unclear. The CDR3 is 15 residues long. Germline CDR1 and CDR2: MNHEY and SVGAGI. V gave up 2 bases and J gave up 3 bases, with 11 bases separating them. DNA of the CDR3: TGTGCCAGCAGTTACCAGGAAGGATTCAATCAGCCCCAGCATTTT. Translated: CASSYQEGFNQPQHF.

The V call is TRBV27, the J call TRBJ2-7, with 11 bases aligning to TRBD1. Germline loops: CDR1 MNHEY, CDR2 SMNVEV (reference sequence). V was clipped by 3 bases and J by 7 bases; unmatched bases: 5. This CDR3 contains 14 residues. Here the CDR3 reads CASSLGGQGDEQYF. In DNA form, the CDR3 reads TGTGCCAGCAGTTTGGGGGGACAGGGGGATGAGCAGTACTTC.

The chain recombines TRBV6-4 with TRBJ2-7, with 8 bases matching TRBD2. Germline V gene data show CDR1 as MRHNA and CDR2 as SNTAGT. The junction had 14 bases not matched to a gene; V was cut back by 8 bases and J by 5 bases. The CDR3 is 15 residues long. The CDR3 here is CASGLRSGSGNEQYF. DNA of the CDR3: TGTGCCAGCGGCTTACGGAGCGGGAGTGGGAACGAGCAGTACTTC.

The rearrangement links TRBV10-1 to TRBJ2-1; 12 bases are shared with TRBD2. V lost 3 bases and J lost 9; bases outside the gene matches: 6. The V gene's germline CDR1 is WNHNN and CDR2 SYGVQD (reference sequence). The CDR3 covers 15 residues. In DNA, the CDR3 is TGCGCCAGCAGTGACCTAGCGGGAGGGATACCTGAGCAGTTCTTC. Translation gives CASSDLAGGIPEQFF.

A single count supports this clone. V is TRBV5-6 and J is TRBJ2-7; tentative D call: TRBD1 (5 bases). The CDR3 loop spans 14 amino acids. Trimming removed 1 base from V and 2 bases from J, with 10 bases in between. Germline V lookup: CDR1 SGHDT, CDR2 YYEEEE. CDR3 nucleotide sequence: TGTGCCAGCAGCTTGCCAGGGTGGGCCTACGAGCAGTACTTC. As protein: CASSLPGWAYEQYF.

V and J are TRBV28 and TRBJ2-1, with 14 bases lining up with TRBD2. The CDR3 is made up of 19 amino acids. CDR1 is MDHEN and CDR2 is SYDVKM in the germline V gene. The V gene end was trimmed by 3 bases and the J gene end by 1 base; junction bases not matched to a gene: 8. The DNA for the CDR3 is TGTGCCAGCAGTTTCGTGGGGACTAGCGGGAGTAGTTCCTACAATGAGCAGTTCTTC. It codes for CASSFVGTSGSSSYNEQFF. The full variable domain, with the rest looked up from reference TRBV28 and TRBJ2-1, is DVKVTQSSRYLVKRTGEKVFLECVQDMDHENMFWYRQDPGLGLRLIYFSYDVKMKEKGDIPEGYSVSREKKERFSLILESASTNQTSMYLCASSFVGTSGSSSYNEQFFGPGTRLTVL.

This clone occurred a few times. This chain connects TRBV29-1 to TRBJ2-1, with 9 positions matching TRBD1. Trimming cost V 4 bases and J 14 bases; bases outside gene matches: 9. The CDR3 extends over 12 amino acids. Germline CDR1 is SQVTM and CDR2 is ANQGSEA. CDR3 DNA: TGCAGCGTTGGGCAAACAGGGGGCTCGGAGTTCTTC. It yields the protein CSVGQTGGSEFF.

This chain joins TRBV7-2 and TRBJ2-7, with 10 nucleotides matching TRBD2. The junction had 3 bases not matched to a gene; V was cut back by 0 bases and J by 4 bases. The V gene's germline CDR1 is SGHTA and CDR2 FQGNSA. The CDR3 is made up of 15 amino acids. CDR3 bases: TGTGCCAGCAGCTTAGCAGCGGGAGGGCTGTACGAGCAGTACTTC. Amino acids: CASSLAAGGLYEQYF.

The V gene is TRBV30, the J gene TRBJ1-2; D remains ambiguous. Germline V gene data show CDR1 as GTSNPN and CDR2 as SVGIG (reference sequence). Trimming stripped 4 bases from V and 2 bases from J, with 8 bases between. This CDR3 has 12 amino acids. The chain's CDR3 is CAWKTGNYGYTF. CDR3 DNA sequence: TGTGCCTGGAAGACGGGGAACTATGGCTACACCTTC.

Points on this clone: The same CDR3 arises from other DNA sequences in this sample as well. The V gene is TRBV25-1, the J gene TRBJ2-7; D may be TRBD1 (5 bases). Trimming pared 2 bases from V and 1 base from J, leaving 9 bases between. This CDR3 is 14 amino acids long. Germline V gene data show CDR1 as MGHDK and CDR2 as SYGVNS. Written as DNA, the CDR3 is TGTGCCAGCAGTGAACATCAGGGTTCCTACGAGCAGTACTTC. Residues: CASSEHQGSYEQYF.

The chain recombines TRBV27 with TRBJ1-2; D might be TRBD1 (6 bases). V lost 4 bases to trimming and J lost 0 bases, with 12 bases between them. The CDR3 has 15 residues. CDR1 is MNHEY, CDR2 SMNVEV, per germline (reference sequence). CDR3 loop: CASSSGALANYGYTF. CDR3 nucleotide sequence: TGTGCCAGCAGTTCAGGGGCCCTGGCTAACTATGGCTACACCTTC.

The V and J genes are TRBV5-1 and TRBJ1-4, with TRBD1 as a possible D gene (5 bases). The V gene lost 5 bases and the J gene lost 3 bases, with 11 bases spanning the gap. The germline CDR1 and CDR2 sequences are SGHRS and YFSETQ. This CDR3 spans 14 amino acids. CDR3 residues: CASRFRDSNEKLFF. CDR3 nucleotide sequence: TGCGCCAGCAGGTTCCGGGACTCTAATGAAAAACTGTTTTTT.

The CDR3 nucleotides are TGTGCCAGCAGTGAAGCTGAGGGACATTACAATGAGCAGTTCTTC. Translation gives CASSEAEGHYNEQFF. V and J are TRBV6-1 and TRBJ2-1; possible D gene TRBD1, 6 bases. Trimming removed 0 bases from V and 4 bases from J, with 10 bases in between. Germline V gives CDR1 MNHNS, CDR2 SASEGT. The CDR3 covers 15 residues.

This clone was counted a few times. The CDR3 DNA follows: TGTGCCAGCAGCTTGACTAGCGGGTCCTACGAGCAGTACTTC. The encoded protein is CASSLTSGSYEQYF. The J gene is TRBJ2-7, the V gene TRBV5-5, with TRBD2 matching 9 bases. Germline lookup yields CDR1 SGHKS and CDR2 YYEKEE (reference sequence). The CDR3 totals 14 residues. Trimming took 1 base from V and 1 from J; bases not matched to a gene: 0.

V is TRBV28 and J is TRBJ2-7; TRBD1 aligns across 12 bases. CDR1 MDHEN and CDR2 SYDVKM come from the germline V gene. The CDR3 covers 17 residues. Unmatched junction bases numbered 10, after V lost 5 bases and J lost 2 bases. CDR3 bases: TGTGCCAGCAGTACGGGGACAGGGGGCGCCTCAGCCTACGAGCAGTACTTC. Its translation is CASSTGTGGASAYEQYF.

CDR3 residues: CASSLMPTGQLYNEQFF. CDR3 nucleotide sequence: TGCGCCAGCAGCCTAATGCCAACGGGACAGCTCTACAATGAGCAGTTCTTC. This chain links TRBV5-1 with TRBJ2-1; TRBD1 matches at 7 bases. The CDR3 extends over 17 amino acids. V gave up 4 bases and J gave up 3 bases; unmatched junction bases: 13. CDR1 SGHRS and CDR2 YFSETQ come from the germline V gene.

The chain is built from TRBV6-6 and TRBJ1-1, with D uncertain. V shed 4 bases and J shed 6 bases, with 12 bases lying between them. Germline V gene data show CDR1 as MNHNY and CDR2 as SVGAGI (reference sequence). The CDR3 totals 13 residues. The CDR3 reads CASSSGETAEAFF. CDR3 DNA: TGTGCCAGCAGTTCCGGGGAGACGGCTGAAGCTTTCTTT.

The chain uses TRBV15 and TRBJ2-7, with 10 bases that match TRBD2. The V gene's germline CDR1 is LNHNV and CDR2 YYDKDF (reference sequence). This CDR3 has 16 amino acids. J lost 3 bases, V lost 0 bases, and 5 bases had no gene match. The CDR3, as DNA: TGTGCCACCAGCAGAGAAAGAACTAGCGGGATCTACGAGCAGTACTTC. Encoded protein: CATSRERTSGIYEQYF.

This clone appeared once. V usage is TRBV7-9 and J usage is TRBJ1-2; TRBD1 agrees at 8 bases. Germline V gene lookup returns CDR1 SEHNR and CDR2 FQNEAQ (reference sequence). This CDR3 has 13 residues. The V and J ends lost 5 bases and 8 bases, in that order; junction bases with no gene match: 7. Here the CDR3 DNA reads TGTGCCAGCAGCGTTACGACAGGGGAAGGCTACACCTTC. Translation gives CASSVTTGEGYTF. The full variable domain, completed using reference TRBV7-9 and TRBJ1-2, is DTGVSQNPRHKITKRGQNVTFRCDPISEHNRLYWYRQTLGQGPEFLTYFQNEAQLEKSRLLSDRFSAERPKGSFSTLEIQRTEQGDSAMYLCASSVTTGEGYTFGSGTRLTVV.

The chain combines TRBV4-2 with TRBJ2-7, with a weak D call TRBD1 (6 bases). Germline V gives CDR1 LGHNA, CDR2 YNFKEQ. V dropped 3 bases and J dropped 2 bases, with 17 bases sitting between them. The CDR3 covers 16 residues. This CDR3 reads CASSQTAGASAYEQYF. The CDR3 DNA is TGTGCCAGCAGCCAGACAGCAGGGGCATCGGCCTACGAGCAGTACTTC.